This T cell receptor beta chain was sequenced for a study of blood T cell repertoires in COVID-19. Turning to the study itself: Researchers got acute and convalescent COVID-19 samples from the United States, Italy and Spain. Nucleic acid was either cDNA or gDNA, and it came from T cells, B-cell-depleted T cells, or PBMCs.

Per the authors' pipeline: Researchers report that nucleated cell counts were estimated from reference gene primer amplification. The table came from immunoSEQ multiplex PCR; TCRdb's copy has only in-frame clones and leaves some out. Clone size and V and J calls were adopted from that table, with D and trimming inferred from the DNA. The sample lists approximately 94,000 clones, about 77% occurring once. Sequenced material: peripheral blood. This sequence was found in a man aged 65-85 years with active or convalescent COVID-19.

The CDR3 nucleotides read TGTGCCAGCAGCCGAGGACAGATGAACACTGAAGCTTTCTTT. Amino acids: CASSRGQMNTEAFF. V gene TRBV11-2 combines with J gene TRBJ1-1; D is perhaps TRBD1 (6 bases). This CDR3 comprises 14 residues. The V and J ends lost 5 bases and 0 bases respectively, with 10 bases between them. CDR1 is SGHAT and CDR2 is FQNNGV in the germline V gene.